This TCR beta chain was found in a study of shared T cell receptors in the human thymus. Sequencing used immunoSEQ multiplex PCR; TCRdb keeps in-frame clones, though not all of them. The sample holds some 640,000 clones, around 87% seen once. The CDR3 runs to 17 residues. Unmatched junction bases numbered 2, after V lost 4 bases and J lost 2 bases. CDR1 is LNHDA, CDR2 SQIVND, per germline (reference sequence). The same specimen was also included in a second study, on human thymus T cells. That investigation notes: Donors consisted of healthy Finnish infants (having corrective surgery for congenital heart defects). The study used thymus tissue resected during corrective heart surgery. Both thymic and peripheral blood repertoires showed apparently biased V and J usage. Unrelated individuals were reported by related research to share highly overlapping thymic repertoires.

V is TRBV19 and J is TRBJ2-1, with 16 bases fitting TRBD2. The clonotype was recovered from a boy younger than two with a congenital heart defect. The material sequenced was thymocytes. Here the CDR3 reads CASSRGLAGGPYNEQFF. CDR3 nucleotide sequence: TGTGCCAGTAGTAGGGGACTAGCGGGGGGGCCCTACAATGAGCAGTTCTTC. Full variable domain (rest looked up from reference TRBV19 and TRBJ2-1): DGGITQSPKYLFRKEGQNVTLSCEQNLNHDAMYWYRQDPGQGLRLIYYSQIVNDFQKGDIAEGYSVSREKKESFPLTVTSAQKNPTAFYLCASSRGLAGGPYNEQFFGPGTRLTVL.